This T cell receptor beta chain was recorded in a study of cytomegalovirus exposure and HLA in healthy donors. Study results and caveats: TCR association rates varied by HLA locus in a later analysis, with DRB1 highest and HLA-C lowest. Most of the TCR beta V segments (in an earlier analysis) were productive either about 87% or about 30% of the time.

The PCR contained 60 Vbeta and 13 Jbeta primers. The method was immunoSEQ multiplex PCR; TCRdb's version includes in-frame clones alone and lacks a portion of them. This sample has under 200,000 clones, with about 70% found just once. This CDR3 contains 18 residues. Germline V lookup: CDR1 SGDLS, CDR2 YYNGEE. V was pared by 5 bases and J by 5 bases, with 26 bases between. A word on this clone: Its antigen is as yet unknown.

The chain recombines TRBV9 with TRBJ2-1, with D maybe TRBD1 (8 bases). The sequenced sample was PBMCs. The sequence was collected from a woman in her 30s in good health and CMV-seronegative. This chain's CDR3 is CASRPNRGGIDFNNEQFF. In DNA form, the CDR3 reads TGTGCCAGCAGACCAAACAGGGGGGGTATCGATTTCAACAATGAGCAGTTCTTC.